The next 14 T cell receptor beta chains were all read from a single sample in a study of blood T cell repertoires in COVID-19. This table comes from immunoSEQ multiplex PCR, and its TCRdb copy is limited to in-frame clones, with some not included. The sample has some 100,000 clones; around four fifths are singletons. The sequenced sample was peripheral blood. These receptors originate from a human donor in a cohort sampled during active COVID-19.

The rearrangement links TRBV3-1 (or the pseudogene TRBV3-2) to TRBJ1-6, with D uncertain. Per germline, CDR1 LGHDT and CDR2 YNNKEL (reference sequence). V lost 3 bases, J lost 6 bases, and 3 bases lay in between. There are 12 residues in the CDR3. Written as DNA, the CDR3 is TGTGCCAGCAGCCAGAGTAATTCACCCCTCCACTTT. Residues: CASSQSNSPLHF.

This sequence joins TRBV4-2 and TRBJ2-2; D is perhaps TRBD1 (6 bases). Looked up from germline, CDR1 is LGHNA and CDR2 is YNFKEQ. Between the trimmed V and J ends, which lost 1 base and 3 bases, there was a span of 12 bases. This CDR3 comprises 16 residues. The CDR3 sequence: CASSQVGDRYTGELFF. As DNA, the CDR3 is TGTGCCAGCAGCCAAGTAGGTGACAGGTACACCGGGGAGCTGTTTTTT.

This clone came up once. CDR3 sequence reads: CSVVGARRPYEQYF. In DNA, the CDR3 is TGCAGCGTTGTGGGGGCGCGGCGCCCCTACGAGCAGTACTTC. V gene TRBV29-1 combines with J gene TRBJ2-7, with D perhaps TRBD1 (6 bases). V was clipped by 4 bases and J by 2 bases, with 15 bases between them. The CDR3 totals 14 residues. The V gene's germline CDR1 is SQVTM and CDR2 ANQGSEA.

In its sample, this clone was seen once. The chain couples TRBV7-9 to TRBJ1-2; D uncertain. Looked up from germline, CDR1 is SEHNR and CDR2 is FQNEAQ (reference sequence). With 5 bases removed from V and 0 bases from J, the gap between germline ends came to 19 bases. The CDR3 totals 17 residues. The CDR3 here is CASSGPPAGISNYGYTF. The CDR3 nucleotides are TGTGCCAGCAGCGGACCTCCGGCCGGGATCTCTAACTATGGCTACACCTTC.

The rearrangement uses TRBV6-5 and TRBJ2-1; TRBD1 aligns across 7 bases. The CDR3 has 14 amino acids. V lost 2 bases to trimming and J lost 8 bases; unmatched junction nucleotides: 6. Germline-derived CDR1 and CDR2 are MNHEY and SVGAGI. The CDR3 sequence: CASSYLGQADEQFF. The CDR3 coding sequence is TGTGCCAGCAGTTACCTAGGACAGGCTGATGAGCAGTTCTTC.

This clone was counted ten times or more. This rearrangement joins TRBV14 to TRBJ2-1; D is unresolved. The CDR3 length is 13 residues. V was trimmed by 3 bases and J by 4 bases, leaving 7 bases between them. The germline CDR1 and CDR2 sequences are SGHDN and FVKESK. This CDR3 reads CASSHLRYNEQFF. The CDR3 DNA is TGTGCCAGCAGCCATCTTCGTTACAATGAGCAGTTCTTC. Looking up the rest from reference TRBV14 and TRBJ2-1 gives the full variable domain: EAGVTQFPSHSVIEKGQTVTLRCDPISGHDNLYWYRRVMGKEIKFLLHFVKESKQDESGMPNNRFLAERTGGTYSTLKVQPAELEDSGVYFCASSHLRYNEQFFGPGTRLTVL.

As DNA, the CDR3 is TGTGCCAGCAGCTTCGGACAGGGAAGGGAGACCCAGTACTTC. Translation gives CASSFGQGRETQYF. The gene calls are TRBV11-2 and TRBJ2-5; 8 bases align to TRBD1. There are 14 residues in the CDR3. Looked up from germline, CDR1 is SGHAT and CDR2 is FQNNGV. The V and J ends lost 3 bases and 5 bases, in that order; junction bases with no gene match: 5.

In its sample, this clone was seen once. The gene calls are TRBV30 and TRBJ1-4, with unresolved D. In germline, CDR1 is GTSNPN, CDR2 SVGIG (reference sequence). This CDR3 comprises 13 residues. V was trimmed by 0 bases and J by 4 bases, leaving 6 bases between them. The CDR3 sequence is CAWSVAFNEKLFF. CDR3 nucleotides: TGTGCCTGGAGTGTGGCCTTTAATGAAAAACTGTTTTTT.

The chain couples TRBV5-8 to TRBJ2-5; 8 bases line up with TRBD1. The germline V gene encodes CDR1 SGHTS and CDR2 YDEGEE. The junction had 5 bases not matched to a gene; V was cut back by 5 bases and J by 5 bases. The CDR3 runs to 13 residues. The CDR3 DNA reads as TGTGCCAGCAGGCCCCGGGACAGGGAGACCCAGTACTTC. The encoded protein is CASRPRDRETQYF.

J is TRBJ2-4 and V is TRBV6-5; possibly TRBD2 for D (5 bases). Germline loops: CDR1 MNHEY, CDR2 SVGAGI. There are 14 residues in the CDR3. The germline V and J ends were trimmed by 7 bases and 0 bases, with 10 bases remaining between them. The CDR3 DNA reads TGTGCCAGCAAACGGGAATTAGCCAAAAACATTCAGTACTTC. It is translated as CASKRELAKNIQYF.

This clone was seen a few times. V is TRBV10-3 and J is TRBJ1-1; 9 bases are a match to TRBD1. V trimming: 10 bases; J trimming: 5 bases; junction bases outside the gene matches: 14. This CDR3 is built from 15 residues. CDR1 is ENHRY and CDR2 is SYGVKD in the germline V gene. The CDR3 coding sequence is TGTGCCACCATAGCCTGGGGACAGGGTGAGACTGAAGCTTTCTTT. This sequence encodes CATIAWGQGETEAFF.

The V and J genes are TRBV2 and TRBJ1-4; D gene uncertain. Between the trimmed V and J ends, which lost 8 bases and 7 bases, there was a span of 17 bases. Per germline, CDR1 SNHLY and CDR2 FYNNEI. CDR3 length: 14 amino acids. The CDR3 here is CASVPEGFGEKLFF. In DNA form, the CDR3 reads TGTGCCAGCGTCCCCGAGGGCTTTGGTGAAAAACTGTTTTTT.

J is TRBJ2-5 and V is TRBV7-2; TRBD1 aligns across 9 bases. In germline, CDR1 is SGHTA, CDR2 FQGNSA. V shed 6 bases, J shed 7 bases, and the junction held 9 bases outside the gene matches. CDR3 size: 14 residues. CDR3 in amino acids: CASRPDRGTTTQYF. In DNA form, the CDR3 reads TGTGCCAGCAGACCCGACAGGGGGACTACGACCCAGTACTTC.

The chain combines TRBV18 with TRBJ2-4, with 7 bases identical to TRBD1. Germline V lookup: CDR1 KGHSH, CDR2 LQKENI. The CDR3 totals 17 residues. Trimming removed 0 bases from V and 4 bases from J; junction bases left unmatched: 9. The CDR3 nucleotides read TGTGCCAGCTCACCACCAGGACGGGACAGCCTAAAAAACATTCAGTACTTC. This translates into CASSPPGRDSLKNIQYF. The full variable domain, completed using reference TRBV18 and TRBJ2-4, is NAGVMQNPRHLVRRRGQEARLRCSPMKGHSHVYWYRQLPEEGLKFMVYLQKENIIDESGMPKERFSAEFPKEGPSILRIQQVVRGDSAAYFCASSPPGRDSLKNIQYFGAGTRLSVL.